Detailed here is one T cell receptor beta chain. The CDR3 has 16 residues. V shed 2 bases, J shed 10 bases, and the junction held 15 bases outside the gene matches. Together with a sample-barcoded 5' primer, a J-beta primer mix was included in a second PCR lasting about 7 to 11 cycles. TCRdb fed the 5' RACE reads into MiXCR, producing one record per CDR3 protein. Of roughly 680,000 distinct CDR3 sequences in the sample, roughly 49% were seen once. This sample stems from a study of blood T cells in healthy people across ages. J is TRBJ2-7 and V is TRBV12-3 or TRBV12-4; 9 nucleotides align to TRBD1. This TCR was sampled from a woman aged 60-75 years in good health. Source material: blood. DNA of the CDR3: TGTGCCAGCAGTTTATGGAGCGGGACAGGGATGGGGCGACAGTACTTC. This codes for CASSLWSGTGMGRQYF.